A selection of T cell receptor beta chains follows, all from one sample in a study of regulatory T cells in long-lasting Graves disease. TCRdb independently ran MiXCR on the multiplex PCR reads; one entry per CDR3 protein. The sample includes more than 400,000 distinct CDR3 sequences, 15% to 20% of them seen just once. This same sample was also part of a study on T cells in Graves' hyperthyroidism and ophthalmopathy.

The material sequenced was peripheral blood mononuclear cells (PBMCs), taken at new diagnosis, from a patient treated with antithyroid drugs. Source of these receptors: a man aged 35-49 years with Graves disease. CDR3s leave out the opening cysteine and the closing phenylalanine or tryptophan. The order of the fields is CDR3 length, V gene, CDR3 protein.

len: 11
v_gene: TRBV3-1
CDR3aa: ASSIAGAYEQY

len: 13
v_gene: TRBV18
CDR3aa: ASSPSDGSGNTIY

len: 16
v_gene: TRBV18
CDR3aa: ASSPVGQGGANNQPQH

len: 12
v_gene: TRBV2
CDR3aa: ASSDPRPTIEQF

len: 10
v_gene: TRBV2
CDR3aa: ASSSYPPEQY

len: 16
v_gene: TRBV3-1
CDR3aa: ASSQDPGLAGAGDTQY

len: 13
v_gene: TRBV6-1
CDR3aa: ASSLTGTPYNEQF

len: 13
v_gene: TRBV7-3
CDR3aa: ASSLYPEALEGQY

len: 10
v_gene: TRBV7-9
CDR3aa: ASNSAGGEQY

len: 8
v_gene: TRBV29-1
CDR3aa: SVGLDSQY

len: 13
v_gene: TRBV5-1
CDR3aa: ASSLSNSRYYEQY

len: 13
v_gene: TRBV5-6
CDR3aa: ASSLVSAASDTQY

len: 10
v_gene: TRBV7-2
CDR3aa: ASSPDTYIQY

len: 10
v_gene: TRBV30
CDR3aa: AWRFGTDTQY

len: 11
v_gene: TRBV5-1
CDR3aa: ASSPDLTGEQY

len: 16
v_gene: TRBV6-5
CDR3aa: ASSYGGAYSARGNTIY

len: 14
v_gene: TRBV24-1
CDR3aa: ATSDPGDFLTDTQY

len: 13
v_gene: TRBV2
CDR3aa: ASSATSGSHYEQY

len: 13
v_gene: TRBV20-1
CDR3aa: SAGAGDTTAYEQY

len: 9
v_gene: TRBV13
CDR3aa: ASSQQGAQY

len: 11
v_gene: TRBV2
CDR3aa: ASSVASYSEAF

len: 12
v_gene: TRBV28
CDR3aa: ASSPVDRGRGAF

len: 13
v_gene: TRBV6-2/TRBV6-3
CDR3aa: ASSEGWVTKNIQY

len: 13
v_gene: TRBV19
CDR3aa: ASRHPGRNTGELF

len: 11
v_gene: TRBV9
CDR3aa: ASSRDSSYEQY

len: 12
v_gene: TRBV28
CDR3aa: ANSGTGVSYEQY

len: 13
v_gene: TRBV10-3
CDR3aa: AISGAGQPNTEAF

len: 14
v_gene: TRBV12-3/TRBV12-4
CDR3aa: ASSPGTSGSPREQY

len: 15
v_gene: TRBV7-8
CDR3aa: ASSLTPGLAGVGEQF

len: 16
v_gene: TRBV25-1
CDR3aa: ASSDSSTGTGSYNEQF

len: 13
v_gene: TRBV18
CDR3aa: ASSPLGLAGGEQY

len: 13
v_gene: TRBV28
CDR3aa: ASSGPGGENTEAF

len: 14
v_gene: TRBV10-3
CDR3aa: AIRGTSGSSIGEQY

len: 14
v_gene: TRBV18
CDR3aa: ASSPTTSGIYNEQF

len: 13
v_gene: TRBV9
CDR3aa: ASSPFAGGANEQF

len: 12
v_gene: TRBV12-3/TRBV12-4
CDR3aa: ASRPSGANYGYT

len: 12
v_gene: TRBV20-1
CDR3aa: SASSGPTSYEQY

len: 14
v_gene: TRBV7-9
CDR3aa: ASSFNGPTTNEKLF

len: 12
v_gene: TRBV2
CDR3aa: ASSELGISYEQY

len: 12
v_gene: TRBV5-1
CDR3aa: ASSLETAGGPQH

len: 11
v_gene: TRBV6-1
CDR3aa: ASSGQQFAEAF

len: 14
v_gene: TRBV20-1
CDR3aa: SARPPDRGPQETQY

len: 13
v_gene: TRBV20-1
CDR3aa: SANPISGRSDTQY

len: 14
v_gene: TRBV6-2/TRBV6-3
CDR3aa: ASSYGGGRSLYEQY

len: 12
v_gene: TRBV29-1
CDR3aa: SVEGSLAVNEQF

len: 14
v_gene: TRBV12-3/TRBV12-4
CDR3aa: ASSLWGQGSSAEAF

len: 14
v_gene: TRBV9
CDR3aa: ASSDDTLAGVETQY

len: 10
v_gene: TRBV24-1
CDR3aa: ATSDEVSEHF

len: 12
v_gene: TRBV7-8
CDR3aa: ASQRGAPGNEQF

len: 13
v_gene: TRBV2
CDR3aa: ASVGRGRGNTEAF

len: 11
v_gene: TRBV11-2
CDR3aa: ASSLHAYNEQF

len: 11
v_gene: TRBV6-5
CDR3aa: ASSYSGQETQY

len: 14
v_gene: TRBV28
CDR3aa: ASSSGLAGTYNEQF

len: 11
v_gene: TRBV6-1
CDR3aa: ASSDALPYEQY

len: 14
v_gene: TRBV19
CDR3aa: ASSIRQPSSYDEQF